The source of this TCR beta chain is a study of Graves' ophthalmopathy and Graves' hyperthyroidism. The wider study: No treatment had been given when peripheral blood was collected at initial diagnosis. Regarding the study as a whole: Blood shared most expanded thyroid clonotypes above 0.001 frequency.

Pregnant or lactating patients and those with other autoimmune diseases or uncontrolled infections were excluded. With regard to this clonotype: What it recognizes is unknown. Sequence at one end of the junction differs from germline and may be a read error.

The sequenced template was RNA, covering the TCR beta CDR3 region. HTBI primers primed a first-round RT-PCR, and a second-round multiplex PCR followed. TCRdb re-called the multiplex PCR reads with MiXCR, one entry per CDR3 protein. The data contain 650,000 to 900,000 distinct CDR3 sequences, around 40% of them singletons. CDR1 and CDR2 from the germline V gene are ENHRY and SYGVKD. This CDR3 is 15 amino acids long. The chain joins TRBV10-3 to TRBJ2-2; 7 bases align to TRBD1. The sample consisted of peripheral blood. The sequence was obtained from an adult man with Graves' ophthalmopathy. The chain's CDR3 is CATSKTGVGTGELFF. For the CDR3, the DNA is TGTGCCACCAGTAAAACAGGGGTCGGGACCGGGGAGCTGTTTTTT.